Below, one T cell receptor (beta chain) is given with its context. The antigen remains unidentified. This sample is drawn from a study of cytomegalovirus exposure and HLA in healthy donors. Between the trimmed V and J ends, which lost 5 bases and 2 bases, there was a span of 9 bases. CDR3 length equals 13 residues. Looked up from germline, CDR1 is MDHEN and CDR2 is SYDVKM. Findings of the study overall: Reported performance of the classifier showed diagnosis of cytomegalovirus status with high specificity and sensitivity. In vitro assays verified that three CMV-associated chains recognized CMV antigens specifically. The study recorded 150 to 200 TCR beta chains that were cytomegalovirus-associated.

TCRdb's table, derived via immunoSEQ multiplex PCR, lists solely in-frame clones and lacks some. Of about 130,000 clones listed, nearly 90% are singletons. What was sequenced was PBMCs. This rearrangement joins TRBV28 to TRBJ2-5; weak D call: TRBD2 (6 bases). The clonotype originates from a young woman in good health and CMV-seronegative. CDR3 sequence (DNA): TGTGCCAGCAGTGGACTACTGCAAGAGACCCAGTACTTC. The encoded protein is CASSGLLQETQYF.